These 15 T cell receptor beta chains originate from one sample sequenced in a study of T cell responses to AZD1222 COVID-19 vaccine. Profiling relied on immunoSEQ multiplex PCR, and the TCRdb table lists in-frame clones only, not all of them. The profile shows 150,000 to 200,000 clones, around 88% of them singletons. The material was peripheral blood, obtained on day 0 of AZD1222 vaccination. Receptors were obtained from an adult in good health.

The genes are TRBV28 and TRBJ1-2; D possibly corresponds to TRBD1 (6 bases). Germline-derived CDR1 and CDR2 are MDHEN and SYDVKM. V lost 5 bases and J lost 8, with 15 bases in between. The CDR3 is 13 residues long. Here the CDR3 reads CASSNMGAYGYTF. CDR3 nucleotides: TGTGCCAGCAGTAATATGGGGGCTTACGGCTACACCTTC.

The chain couples TRBV3-1 (or the pseudogene TRBV3-2) to TRBJ2-1; the match to TRBD2 covers 10 bases. The CDR3 runs to 18 residues. CDR1 and CDR2 (germline): LGHDT, YNNKEL (reference sequence). After removal of 3 bases from V and 6 bases from J, the junction contained 14 bases not matched to a gene. CDR3 protein: CASSHTFLAGGPVNEQFF. For the CDR3, the DNA is TGTGCCAGCAGCCATACCTTCTTAGCGGGGGGTCCGGTCAATGAGCAGTTCTTC.

The rearrangement links TRBV27 to TRBJ2-7; D is ambiguous. V was cut by 5 bases and J by 2 bases, with 10 bases left in between. The CDR3 loop spans 13 amino acids. The germline gives CDR1 MNHEY, CDR2 SMNVEV (reference sequence). CDR3 amino acids: CASSRTRTYEQYF. DNA of the CDR3: TGTGCCAGCAGTCGAACACGGACCTACGAGCAGTACTTC.

This chain connects TRBV19 to TRBJ2-2; TRBD1 or TRBD2 may be the D gene (5 bases each). This CDR3 contains 14 residues. Germline V CDR1 and CDR2: LNHDA, SQIVND (reference sequence). This CDR3 is CASRGAANTGELFF. The CDR3 DNA sequence: TGTGCGAGTCGAGGGGCCGCGAACACCGGGGAGCTGTTTTTT.

The chain couples TRBV9 to TRBJ2-2; D ambiguous. The CDR3 totals 16 residues. Germline CDR1 reads SGDLS; CDR2 reads YYNGEE. Trimming cost V 0 bases and J 0 bases, with 9 bases left between them. The CDR3 spells CASSVARTANTGELFF. CDR3 DNA sequence: TGTGCCAGCAGCGTAGCTCGGACCGCGAACACCGGGGAGCTGTTTTTT.

The chain links TRBV6-1 to TRBJ1-2; no clear D. The CDR3 is 13 amino acids. V was cut by 3 bases and J by 2 bases, with 7 bases left in between. The germline V gene encodes CDR1 MNHNS and CDR2 SASEGT. CDR3 sequence (DNA): TGTGCCAGCAGTGAGAACGGGAACTATGGCTACACCTTC. Its protein is CASSENGNYGYTF.

There are a few counts of this clone. The V gene is TRBV9, the J gene TRBJ2-2; 7 bases are shared with TRBD1. Trimming cost V 5 bases and J 6 bases; bases outside gene matches: 13. The CDR3 sequence is 16 residues long. CDR1 and CDR2 from the germline V gene are SGDLS and YYNGEE. CDR3: CASSEGTVSFPGELFF. The CDR3 coding sequence is TGTGCCAGCAGTGAAGGGACAGTTAGTTTTCCCGGGGAGCTGTTTTTT.

The rearrangement joins TRBV7-7 to TRBJ2-1; D is perhaps TRBD1 or TRBD2 (5 bases each). This CDR3 spans 15 amino acids. Trimming cost V 5 bases and J 5 bases, with 16 bases left between them. Looked up from germline, CDR1 is SSHAT and CDR2 is FNYEAQ (reference sequence). The CDR3 loop is CASSTEPGPNNEQFF. The CDR3 coding sequence is TGTGCCAGCAGCACCGAACCGGGACCTAACAATGAGCAGTTCTTC.

This chain connects TRBV4-3 to TRBJ2-1; TRBD1 might be the D (6 bases). The CDR3 spans 13 residues. V lost 0 bases and J 7 bases, leaving 7 bases between the germline ends. Per the germline V gene, CDR1 is LGHNA and CDR2 is YSLEER. In nucleotides, the CDR3 is TGCGCCAGCAGCCAAGAGAGGGGGAATGAGCAGTTCTTC. Its translation is CASSQERGNEQFF.

V is TRBV15 and J is TRBJ1-5; D not resolved. CDR3 length equals 13 residues. Germline V gene lookup returns CDR1 LNHNV and CDR2 YYDKDF (reference sequence). V was trimmed by 0 bases and J by 6 bases, leaving 6 bases between them. The CDR3 DNA reads as TGTGCCACCAGCAGAGATTTGGTTCAGCCCCAGCATTTT. Protein: CATSRDLVQPQHF. The full variable domain, with the rest looked up from reference TRBV15 and TRBJ1-5, is DAMVIQNPRYQVTQFGKPVTLSCSQTLNHNVMYWYQQKSSQAPKLLFHYYDKDFNNEADTPDNFQSRRPNTSFCFLDIRSPGLGDTAMYLCATSRDLVQPQHFGDGTRLSIL.

This clone was seen only once. V is TRBV9 and J is TRBJ2-1; D uncertain. Looked up from germline, CDR1 is SGDLS and CDR2 is YYNGEE. The CDR3 has 14 amino acids. Trimming removed 3 bases from V and 8 bases from J, with 15 bases in between. The DNA of the CDR3 is TGTGCCAGCAGCGGGCCCCCAACTGGGGATGAGCAGTTCTTC. This translates into CASSGPPTGDEQFF. Complete variable domain (other parts from reference TRBV9 and TRBJ2-1): DSGVTQTPKHLITATGQRVTLRCSPRSGDLSVYWYQQSLDQGLQFLIQYYNGEERAKGNILERFSAQQFPDLHSELNLSSLELGDSALYFCASSGPPTGDEQFFGPGTRLTVL.

In its sample, this clone was seen a few times. This chain connects TRBV5-1 to TRBJ2-2; weak D call: TRBD1 (6 bases). The CDR3 contains 14 residues. Germline CDR1 reads SGHRS; CDR2 reads YFSETQ. The V gene lost 4 bases and the J gene lost 5 bases, with 12 bases spanning the gap. For the CDR3, the DNA is TGCGCCAGCAGCAAGGACAGTTGGACCGGGGAGCTGTTTTTT. It encodes CASSKDSWTGELFF.

This clone was picked up one time. CDR3 amino acids: CASSDYRIENEKLFF. CDR3 coding DNA: TGTGCCAGCAGCGACTACCGGATTGAAAATGAAAAACTGTTTTTT. The rearrangement links TRBV5-4 to TRBJ1-4; no definite D call. Trimming stripped 4 bases from V and 5 bases from J, with 15 bases between. CDR1 and CDR2 (germline): SGHNT, YYREEE (reference sequence). There are 15 residues in the CDR3.

The rearrangement links TRBV13 to TRBJ1-1, with unresolved D. This CDR3 has 13 amino acids. CDR1 is PRHDT, CDR2 FYEKMQ, per germline (reference sequence). With 2 bases removed from V and 5 bases from J, the gap between germline ends came to 9 bases. The CDR3 sequence is CASSLRPETEAFF. DNA of the CDR3: TGTGCCAGCAGCTTACGACCTGAGACTGAAGCTTTCTTT.

In its sample, this clone was seen a few times. The genes are TRBV6-4 and TRBJ2-1; 11 positions agree with TRBD2. Germline V CDR1 and CDR2: MRHNA, SNTAGT. V shed 3 bases, J shed 5 bases, and the junction held 3 bases outside the gene matches. The CDR3 consists of 15 residues. In DNA form, the CDR3 reads TGTGCCAGCAGTGAGGGGACTAGCGGAGACAATGAGCAGTTCTTC. Its translation is CASSEGTSGDNEQFF.